This TCR beta chain derives from a study of regulatory T cells in long-lasting Graves disease. Study-wide results and limits: Favored usage of TRBV28, TRBJ1-2 and TRBJ2-5 was recorded in persistent disease. Relative to newly diagnosed Graves' patients, persistent ones had lower TCR diversity.

Relying on iRepertoire HTBI primers and Arm-PCR of CDR3 regions, the team built TCR beta libraries. TCRdb re-called the multiplex PCR reads with MiXCR, one entry per CDR3 protein. There are hundreds of thousands of distinct CDR3 sequences in the sample; roughly 15% occur only once, and around 18% lies in the top ten. Time point: newly diagnosed GD, antithyroid drugs for less than 3 months. From PBMCs, RNA was extracted and then used to make the TCR library. Comments on this clonotype: No antigen is known for it.

The V gene lost 1 base and the J gene lost 0 bases, with 21 bases spanning the gap. The V gene's germline CDR1 is SGHVS and CDR2 FNYEAQ. The CDR3 runs 19 residues. The data also belong to a second study, concerning T cells in Graves' hyperthyroidism and ophthalmopathy. According to that study: The TCR CDR3 first-round RT-PCR relied on the HTBI primer set. A model using 13 V-J features told ophthalmopathy apart from stable hyperthyroidism.

The receptor's source is a woman in her twenties or thirties with Graves disease. The gene calls are TRBV7-6 and TRBJ1-2; possibly TRBD1 for D (5 bases). The sample consisted of peripheral blood mononuclear cells (PBMCs), taken at new diagnosis, from a patient treated with antithyroid drugs. The CDR3 nucleotides are TGTGCCAGCAGCTTAGAAGACCGCTTGTATCAGGGAACTAACTATGGCTACACCTTC. It translates to CASSLEDRLYQGTNYGYTF.